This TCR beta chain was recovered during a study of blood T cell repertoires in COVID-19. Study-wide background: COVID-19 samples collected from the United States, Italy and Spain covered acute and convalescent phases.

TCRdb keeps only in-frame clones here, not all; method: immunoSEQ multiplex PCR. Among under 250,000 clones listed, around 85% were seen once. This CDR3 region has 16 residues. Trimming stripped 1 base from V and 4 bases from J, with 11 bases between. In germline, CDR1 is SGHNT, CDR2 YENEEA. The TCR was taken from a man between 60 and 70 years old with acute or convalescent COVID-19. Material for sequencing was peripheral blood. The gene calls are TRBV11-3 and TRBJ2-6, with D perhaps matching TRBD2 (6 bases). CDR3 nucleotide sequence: TGTGCCAGCAGCTTAGGCTCGGGGGACGGGGCCAACGTCCTGACTTTC. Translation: CASSLGSGDGANVLTF.